The 32 T cell receptor beta chains below were found in one sample sequenced in a study of CD8 T cells in Susac syndrome. cDNA came from around 0.5 to 1 ug RNA primed by random hexamers. A single record per CDR3 protein comes from TCRdb applying MiXCR to the immunoSEQ multiplex PCR reads. The sample holds about 200,000 distinct CDR3 sequences; approximately 93% are singletons and the top ten take around 0.1%. Material for sequencing was CD4+ T cells from PBMCs. All receptors derive from a human donor in good health.

This clonotype appeared once. The V call is TRBV5-1, the J call TRBJ2-7; D unclear. Germline V gene lookup returns CDR1 SGHRS and CDR2 YFSETQ. Trimming shortened V by 4 bases and J by 5 bases, and 19 bases separated the two germline ends. CDR3 size: 15 residues. CDR3: CASSPRPNRADEQYF. As DNA, the CDR3 is TGCGCCAGCAGCCCCCGACCCAACCGGGCGGACGAGCAGTACTTC.

V usage is TRBV7-9 and J usage is TRBJ1-1, with TRBD1 as a possible D gene (5 bases). CDR1 is SEHNR and CDR2 is FQNEAQ in the germline V gene (reference sequence). Trimming removed 4 bases at V and 8 bases at J, with 20 bases between. The CDR3 runs 15 residues. The CDR3 spells CASSSPNVRQTEAFF. The DNA for the CDR3 is TGTGCCAGCAGCTCCCCCAATGTTAGACAGACGGAAGCTTTCTTT.

The chain uses TRBV29-1 and TRBJ2-4; D might be TRBD1 (5 bases). V lost 4 bases and J 6 bases, leaving 10 bases between the germline ends. Germline values: CDR1 SQVTM, CDR2 ANQGSEA. The length of the CDR3 is 12 residues. CDR3 in amino acids: CSVGYDRNIQYF. The CDR3, as DNA: TGCAGCGTTGGATATGACAGAAACATTCAGTACTTC.

This chain uses TRBV18 with TRBJ2-7; 9 positions match TRBD1. The CDR3 contains 16 residues. After removal of 2 bases from V and 1 base from J, the junction contained 6 bases not matched to a gene. Germline-derived CDR1 and CDR2 are KGHSH and LQKENI. CDR3 coding DNA: TGTGCCAGCTCACCAGTCTCTGGACAGGGGTCCTACGAGCAGTACTTC. Its protein is CASSPVSGQGSYEQYF.

This chain uses TRBV6-6 with TRBJ2-5, with TRBD2 matching over 11 bases. V shed 6 bases and J 4 bases; nucleotides not matched to a gene: 4. This CDR3 is 14 amino acids long. Germline CDR1 and CDR2: MNHNY and SVGAGI (reference sequence). CDR3 region: CASRTLAGGETQYF. For the CDR3, the DNA is TGTGCCAGCAGGACTCTAGCGGGGGGAGAGACCCAGTACTTC.

The chain carries TRBV4-2 and TRBJ1-5; no clear D gene. CDR1 and CDR2 from the germline V gene are LGHNA and YNFKEQ. Trimming took off 0 bases at V and 0 bases at J, with 9 bases between the two ends. CDR3 length: 16 amino acids. For the CDR3, the DNA is TGTGCCAGCAGCCAAGAATGGGCGGGTAGCAATCAGCCCCAGCATTTT. Translation gives CASSQEWAGSNQPQHF.

V is TRBV3-1 and J is TRBJ2-2, with TRBD2 identical over 10 bases. The CDR3 has 16 residues. Germline V gives CDR1 LGHDT, CDR2 YNNKEL (reference sequence). V shed 1 base and J 5 bases; nucleotides not matched to a gene: 4. The CDR3 DNA follows: TGTGCCAGCAGCCAAGTTGTTAGCGGGGGGACCGGGGAGCTGTTTTTT. Translated: CASSQVVSGGTGELFF. Full variable domain (missing parts from reference TRBV3-1 and TRBJ2-2): DTAVSQTPKYLVTQMGNDKSIKCEQNLGHDTMYWYKQDSKKFLKIMFSYNNKELIINETVPNRFSPKSPDKAHLNLHINSLELGDSAVYFCASSQVVSGGTGELFFGEGSRLTVL.

The chain employs TRBV19 and TRBJ1-4; 7 bases are a match to TRBD1. V lost 6 bases, J lost 3 bases, and 7 bases stayed unmatched. The CDR3 spans 15 residues. The germline V gene has CDR1 LNHDA and CDR2 SQIVND (reference sequence). The CDR3 spells CASRPRQGPNEKLFF. The CDR3 bases are TGTGCCAGTAGGCCCAGACAGGGCCCTAATGAAAAACTGTTTTTT. Full variable domain (remainder filled in from reference TRBV19 and TRBJ1-4): DGGITQSPKYLFRKEGQNVTLSCEQNLNHDAMYWYRQDPGQGLRLIYYSQIVNDFQKGDIAEGYSVSREKKESFPLTVTSAQKNPTAFYLCASRPRQGPNEKLFFGSGTQLSVL.

The chain uses TRBV7-2 and TRBJ2-7; no clear D gene. This CDR3 has 14 residues. Per the germline V gene, CDR1 is SGHTA and CDR2 is FQGNSA. V dropped 0 bases and J dropped 5 bases, with 11 bases sitting between them. CDR3 bases: TGTGCCAGCAGCTTAGCCGTCCTCCTCCACGAGCAGTACTTC. It encodes CASSLAVLLHEQYF.

The chain joins TRBV3-1 to TRBJ2-7; 8 bases are shared with TRBD1. The CDR3 totals 15 residues. Per germline, CDR1 LGHDT and CDR2 YNNKEL (reference sequence). With 4 bases clipped from V and 2 bases from J, the junction kept 7 bases outside the gene matches. CDR3 nucleotides: TGTGCCAGCAGCCGCCGGACAGGGTGGACCTACGAGCAGTACTTC. As protein: CASSRRTGWTYEQYF.

The gene calls are TRBV7-2 and TRBJ1-2, with D maybe TRBD1 (6 bases). This CDR3 spans 16 amino acids. Germline V gene sequence: CDR1 SGHTA, CDR2 FQGNSA. V dropped 1 base and J dropped 5 bases, with 17 bases sitting between them. This CDR3 is CASSLEVYGTRYGYTF. CDR3 nucleotides: TGTGCCAGCAGCTTAGAAGTTTACGGGACAAGATATGGCTACACCTTC.

The chain combines TRBV6-2 or TRBV6-3 with TRBJ1-5; D is unresolved. This CDR3 is built from 12 residues. V lost 2 bases, J lost 9 bases, and 8 bases lay in between. CDR1 MNHEY and CDR2 SVGEGT come from the germline V gene. This chain's CDR3 is CASSYGHLPQHF. CDR3 in DNA: TGTGCCAGCAGTTACGGGCATCTGCCCCAGCATTTT.

The chain couples TRBV5-1 to TRBJ2-5; no clear D gene. The length of the CDR3 is 13 residues. Germline assignment: CDR1 SGHRS and CDR2 YFSETQ. V was cut by 5 bases and J by 1 base, with 9 bases left in between. This chain's CDR3 is CASSWTPQETQYF. The CDR3, as DNA: TGCGCCAGCAGTTGGACCCCCCAAGAGACCCAGTACTTC.

The rearrangement uses TRBV29-1 and TRBJ2-1, with D possibly being TRBD1 (6 bases). The germline gives CDR1 SQVTM, CDR2 ANQGSEA. V was trimmed by 6 bases and J by 0 bases, leaving 15 bases between them. CDR3 size: 15 residues. DNA for the CDR3: TGCAGCGTCGCGGACAGTGGGAGCTCCTACAATGAGCAGTTCTTC. Protein: CSVADSGSSYNEQFF.

The chain carries TRBV12-3 or TRBV12-4 and TRBJ2-5; 7 nucleotides line up with TRBD2. V gave up 4 bases and J gave up 5 bases; unmatched junction bases: 7. This CDR3 region has 14 residues. The CDR3 nucleotides are TGTGCCAGCAGTTATTTCGGGGGGAGGGAGACCCAGTACTTC. This translates into CASSYFGGRETQYF.

The chain is built from TRBV15 and TRBJ2-3; D perhaps matches TRBD1 (5 bases). This CDR3 has 17 amino acids. Germline V gene lookup returns CDR1 LNHNV and CDR2 YYDKDF (reference sequence). V was trimmed by 0 bases and J by 4 bases, leaving 17 bases between them. In nucleotides, the CDR3 is TGTGCCACCAGCAGAGATACCAGGGTATTTGGGTCAGATACGCAGTATTTT. Encoded protein: CATSRDTRVFGSDTQYF. Drawing the rest from reference TRBV15 and TRBJ2-3, the complete variable domain is DAMVIQNPRYQVTQFGKPVTLSCSQTLNHNVMYWYQQKSSQAPKLLFHYYDKDFNNEADTPDNFQSRRPNTSFCFLDIRSPGLGDTAMYLCATSRDTRVFGSDTQYFGPGTRLTVL.

V usage is TRBV5-1 and J usage is TRBJ2-1, with 8 positions matching TRBD1. CDR1 SGHRS and CDR2 YFSETQ come from the germline V gene. The trim removed 2 bases at V and 0 bases at J, leaving 19 bases unmatched. CDR3 length equals 21 residues. The CDR3 protein is CASSFRGVGRDRITSYNEQFF. The CDR3 DNA is TGCGCCAGCAGCTTCAGGGGAGTCGGAAGGGACAGGATCACCTCCTACAATGAGCAGTTCTTC.

The chain links TRBV7-2 to TRBJ1-4, with 9 bases that match TRBD1. Germline V gene sequence: CDR1 SGHTA, CDR2 FQGNSA. The CDR3 length is 16 residues. The trim removed 6 bases at V and 0 bases at J, leaving 5 bases unmatched. The CDR3 sequence is CASRRQGVATNEKLFF. Written as DNA, the CDR3 is TGTGCCAGCAGACGACAGGGGGTTGCAACTAATGAAAAACTGTTTTTT.

This clonotype was picked up one time. The chain uses TRBV7-9 and TRBJ1-5; D is unresolved. The CDR3 has 14 amino acids. Germline V gene data show CDR1 as SEHNR and CDR2 as FQNEAQ (reference sequence). Trimming removed 5 bases from V and 6 bases from J, with 14 bases in between. CDR3 in DNA: TGTGCCAGCAGCACAATAGGAGGGCGTCAGCCCCAGCATTTT. Protein product: CASSTIGGRQPQHF.

The rearrangement uses TRBV12-3 or TRBV12-4 and TRBJ1-1, with 9 bases fitting TRBD1. V was clipped by 3 bases and J by 1 base; unmatched bases: 3. The length of the CDR3 is 15 residues. CDR3 protein: CASSLTGGWNTEAFF. The CDR3 region has the DNA TGTGCCAGCAGTTTGACAGGGGGGTGGAACACTGAAGCTTTCTTT.

The gene calls are TRBV20-1 and TRBJ2-7, with TRBD2 as a possible D gene (5 bases). Germline V gene sequence: CDR1 DFQATT, CDR2 SNEGSKA (reference sequence). The CDR3 totals 11 residues. The V and J ends lost 7 bases and 2 bases respectively, with 9 bases between them. The CDR3 loop reads CSVPGTYEQYV. The CDR3 bases are TGCAGTGTACCGGGGACCTACGAGCAGTACGTC.

The chain employs TRBV14 and TRBJ1-3, with TRBD1 identical over 8 bases. J gave up 4 bases and V 4 bases, and 9 bases lay outside the gene matches. The germline gives CDR1 SGHDN, CDR2 FVKESK. The CDR3 runs to 16 residues. CDR3 residues: CASSPFLGQGGNTIYF. The CDR3 DNA follows: TGTGCCAGCAGCCCTTTTCTTGGACAGGGCGGAAACACCATATATTTT.

This clonotype was counted a single time. The genes are TRBV19 and TRBJ1-2, with D unclear. The CDR3 extends over 12 amino acids. Germline CDR1 reads LNHDA; CDR2 reads SQIVND (reference sequence). The ends were cut back, 5 bases at V and 10 bases at J, with 14 bases in the middle. The CDR3 DNA is TGTGCCAGTAGTCCACGGGGAAAAGACTACACCTTC. Translated: CASSPRGKDYTF.

The rearrangement joins TRBV28 to TRBJ2-7, with unresolved D. Germline V gives CDR1 MDHEN, CDR2 SYDVKM. The CDR3 totals 12 residues. V was clipped by 2 bases and J by 6 bases, with 8 bases between them. CDR3 nucleotides: TGTGCCAGCAGTTTAAGTGTCGGCGAGCAGTACGTC. Amino acids: CASSLSVGEQYV.

The chain links TRBV3-1 to TRBJ2-7, with unresolved D. The CDR3 is 11 amino acids. Trimming cost V 6 bases and J 0 bases, with 3 bases left between them. CDR1 LGHDT and CDR2 YNNKEL come from the germline V gene (reference sequence). Written as DNA, the CDR3 is TGTGCCAGCAGTTTCTCCTACGAGCAGTACGTC. Its translation is CASSFSYEQYV.

This clonotype was picked up one time. The rearrangement links TRBV20-1 to TRBJ1-6, with TRBD1 matching 7 bases. V lost 6 bases to trimming and J lost 8 bases; unmatched junction nucleotides: 4. Germline V gene data show CDR1 as DFQATT and CDR2 as SNEGSKA (reference sequence). The CDR3 length is 12 residues. The CDR3 spells CSAWDSDSPLHF. CDR3 DNA sequence: TGCAGTGCGTGGGACAGCGATTCACCCCTCCACTTT.

The chain carries TRBV7-3 and TRBJ1-5; tentative D call: TRBD1 (6 bases). Germline V gene sequence: CDR1 SGHTA, CDR2 FQGTGA. V lost 5 bases and J 5 bases, leaving 10 bases between the germline ends. CDR3 length: 13 residues. This chain's CDR3 is CASSPDRYQPQHF. In nucleotides, the CDR3 is TGTGCCAGCAGCCCGGACAGATATCAGCCCCAGCATTTT.

This clonotype showed up just once. V is TRBV11-2 and J is TRBJ2-5, with D hard to call. The germline V gene encodes CDR1 SGHAT and CDR2 FQNNGV. CDR3 length: 14 amino acids. V was shortened by 0 bases and J by 7 bases, with 12 bases between the two germline ends. As DNA, the CDR3 is TGTGCCAGCAGCTTAGAGTGGCCGGGTGGGACCCAGTACTTC. Its protein product is CASSLEWPGGTQYF. Variable domain in full (rest from reference TRBV11-2 and TRBJ2-5): EAGVAQSPRYKIIEKRQSVAFWCNPISGHATLYWYQQILGQGPKLLIQFQNNGVVDDSQLPKDRFSAERLKGVDSTLKIQPAKLEDSAVYLCASSLEWPGGTQYFGPGTRLLVL.

This chain's CDR3 is CASSLSIATGELFF. CDR3 bases: TGTGCCAGCAGCTTATCCATAGCAACCGGGGAGCTGTTTTTT. V and J are TRBV7-9 and TRBJ2-2, with unresolved D. V lost 2 bases and J lost 5, with 9 bases in between. The CDR3 totals 14 residues. Per germline, CDR1 SEHNR and CDR2 FQNEAQ (reference sequence).

This clonotype turned up a few times. The chain employs TRBV7-2 and TRBJ1-1, with TRBD1 as a possible D gene (5 bases). V lost 2 bases and J lost 3, with 7 bases in between. Germline loops: CDR1 SGHTA, CDR2 FQGNSA. The CDR3 length is 13 residues. The CDR3 region is CASSLIRDTEAFF. DNA of the CDR3: TGTGCCAGCAGCTTAATCAGGGACACTGAAGCTTTCTTT.

CDR3 residues: CASSLRLAGAQTGELFF. CDR3 nucleotides: TGTGCCAGCAGCTTGAGACTAGCGGGGGCCCAAACCGGGGAGCTGTTTTTT. This chain connects TRBV7-2 to TRBJ2-2; 12 bases match TRBD2. CDR1 and CDR2 (germline): SGHTA, FQGNSA. With 3 bases clipped from V and 5 bases from J, the junction kept 7 bases outside the gene matches. The CDR3 has 17 residues.

The chain links TRBV12-3 or TRBV12-4 to TRBJ1-2, with TRBD1 as a possible D gene (5 bases). There are 13 residues in the CDR3. Trimming removed 10 bases from V and 7 bases from J, with 19 bases in between. Here the CDR3 DNA reads TGTGCCACCGCCGGCAGGGTGACGGGTGGCTACACCTTC. This encodes CATAGRVTGGYTF.